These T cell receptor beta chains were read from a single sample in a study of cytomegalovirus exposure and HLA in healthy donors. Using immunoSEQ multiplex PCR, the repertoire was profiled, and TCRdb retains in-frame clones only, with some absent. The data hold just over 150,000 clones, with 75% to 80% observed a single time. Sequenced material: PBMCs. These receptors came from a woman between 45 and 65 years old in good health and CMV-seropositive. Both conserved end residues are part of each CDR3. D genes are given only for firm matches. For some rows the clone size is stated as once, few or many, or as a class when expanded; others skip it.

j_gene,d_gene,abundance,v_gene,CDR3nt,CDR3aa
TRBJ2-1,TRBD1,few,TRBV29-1,TGCAGCGTTGATATAGGACAGGGGTTCAATGAGCAGTTCTTC,CSVDIGQGFNEQFF
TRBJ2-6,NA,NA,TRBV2,TGTGCCAGCAGTGGTTCAGGGGCTGGGGCCAACGTCCTGACTTTC,CASSGSGAGANVLTF
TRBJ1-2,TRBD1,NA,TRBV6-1,TGTGCCAGCAGTGAAAATTGGCAGGACAGGGGCTATGGCTACACCTTC,CASSENWQDRGYGYTF
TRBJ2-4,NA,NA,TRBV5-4,TGTGCCAGCAGCTCACAGGGAGAGGGGAACATTCAGTACTTC,CASSSQGEGNIQYF
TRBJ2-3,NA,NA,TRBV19,TGTGCCAGTAGTATTAGTAGGGGGTCCACAGATACGCAGTATTTT,CASSISRGSTDTQYF
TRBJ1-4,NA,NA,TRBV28,TGTGCCAGCAGTTTAGGAGGGGTAGGTGAAAAACTGTTTTTT,CASSLGGVGEKLFF
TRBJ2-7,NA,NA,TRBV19,TGTGCCAGTAGCCTGTGGGCTCAGAAGACCTACGAGCAGTACTTC,CASSLWAQKTYEQYF
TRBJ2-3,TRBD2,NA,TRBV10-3,TGTGCCATCAGTCCACAAGCGGGAGGGCCAGATACGCAGTATTTT,CAISPQAGGPDTQYF
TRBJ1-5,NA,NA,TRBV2,TGTGCCAGCAAGCAGGGTGCTAATAGCAATCAGCCCCAGCATTTT,CASKQGANSNQPQHF
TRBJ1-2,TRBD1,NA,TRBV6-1,TGTGCCAGCAGTGACCCGGGACAGAGCTATGGCTACACCTTC,CASSDPGQSYGYTF
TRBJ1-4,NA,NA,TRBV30,TGTGCCTGGAGTGATGAGGGTAGGATAGAAAAACTGTTTTTT,CAWSDEGRIEKLFF
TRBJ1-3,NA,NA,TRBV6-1,TGTGCCAGCAGTGGTCGCACCATATATTTT,CASSGRTIYF
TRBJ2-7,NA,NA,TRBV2,TGTGCCAGCAGTGGCTACCGGGACTACGAGCAGTACTTC,CASSGYRDYEQYF
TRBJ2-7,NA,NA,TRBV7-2,TGTGCCAGCAGCCGAGACAGTGTCCAGCACGAGCAGTACTTC,CASSRDSVQHEQYF
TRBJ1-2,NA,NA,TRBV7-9,TGTGCCAGCAGTGAGGGCCGCTATGGCTACACCTTC,CASSEGRYGYTF
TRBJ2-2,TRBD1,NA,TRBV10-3,TGTGCCATCAGTTATGACAGGGAACCCACCGGGGAGCTGTTTTTT,CAISYDREPTGELFF
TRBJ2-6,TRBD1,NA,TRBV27,TGTGCCAGCAGCGCAAAAGGACAGGGGGCTGGGGCCAACGTCCTGACTTTC,CASSAKGQGAGANVLTF
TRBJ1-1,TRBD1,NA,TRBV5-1,TGCGCCAGCAGCTTGAGGACCGGGACAGGGGTGAACACTGAAGCTTTCTTT,CASSLRTGTGVNTEAFF
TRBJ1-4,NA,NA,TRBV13,TGTGCCAGCAGCTCTAACACCGGGGGTAATGAAAAACTGTTTTTT,CASSSNTGGNEKLFF
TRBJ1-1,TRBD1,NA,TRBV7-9,TGTGCCAGCAGCCCTATCGGCTCTCGGACAGGGCGTGAAGCTTTCTTT,CASSPIGSRTGREAFF
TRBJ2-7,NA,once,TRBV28,TGTGCCAGCCGGACTATTCCCTACGAGCAGTACTTC,CASRTIPYEQYF
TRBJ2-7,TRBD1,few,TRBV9,TGTGCCAGCAGCCCGGAGTCTCGGGGACAGGGGAAATACGAGCAGTACTTC,CASSPESRGQGKYEQYF
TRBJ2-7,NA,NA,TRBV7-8,TGTGCCAGCAGCTCCGGGGGAAGTTACGAGCAGTACTTC,CASSSGGSYEQYF
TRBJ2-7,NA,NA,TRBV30,TGTGCCTGGATTTCCCCCGCGTCCTACGAGCAGTACTTC,CAWISPASYEQYF
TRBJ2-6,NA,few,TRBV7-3,TGTGCCAGCAGCGAGCGTCCCCTCTCTGGGGCCAACGTCCTGACTTTC,CASSERPLSGANVLTF
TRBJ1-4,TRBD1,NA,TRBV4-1,TGCGCCAGCACGGGACAGTTCAATGAAAAACTGTTTTTT,CASTGQFNEKLFF
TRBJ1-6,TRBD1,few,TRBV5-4,TGTGCCAGCAGCTTACAGGGGGCTGGGGATTCACCCCTCCACTTT,CASSLQGAGDSPLHF
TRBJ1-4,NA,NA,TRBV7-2,TGTGCCAGCAGCTTAGGCCTGACAACACCTAATGAAAAACTGTTTTTT,CASSLGLTTPNEKLFF